This T cell receptor (beta chain) was captured by sequencing in a study of blood T cells in healthy people across ages. Primed by a sample-barcoded 5' primer and a J-beta primer mix, a second PCR proceeded for about 7 to 12 cycles. Every molecule of cDNA carried a tag from a template-switch adaptor with 12 random nucleotides. The study obtained at least 2.5 million CDR3-containing paired-end reads from every sample. TCRdb passed the 5' RACE reads through MiXCR, listing each CDR3 protein once. Here the sample spans 1.5 million to 2 million distinct CDR3 sequences, 28% being singletons. This clonotype was seen only a few times. Its antigen is currently unknown. No fewer than 5.5 micrograms of total RNA were isolated from every sample. Study-level points and caveats: Relative to aged donors, long-lived donors carried more naive CD4+ cells and displayed higher diversity.

The CDR3 contains 16 residues. The V and J ends lost 4 bases and 3 bases respectively, with 20 bases between them. The V gene's germline CDR1 is SGHKS and CDR2 YYEKEE (reference sequence). This clonotype was sampled from a woman aged 25 to 39 in good health. The chain links TRBV5-5 to TRBJ2-7; a weak D match, TRBD2 (7 bases). Source material: blood. CDR3 sequence reads: CASSPIPRGQSYEQYF. CDR3 sequence (DNA): TGTGCCAGCAGCCCCATCCCGCGGGGGCAAAGCTACGAGCAGTACTTC.